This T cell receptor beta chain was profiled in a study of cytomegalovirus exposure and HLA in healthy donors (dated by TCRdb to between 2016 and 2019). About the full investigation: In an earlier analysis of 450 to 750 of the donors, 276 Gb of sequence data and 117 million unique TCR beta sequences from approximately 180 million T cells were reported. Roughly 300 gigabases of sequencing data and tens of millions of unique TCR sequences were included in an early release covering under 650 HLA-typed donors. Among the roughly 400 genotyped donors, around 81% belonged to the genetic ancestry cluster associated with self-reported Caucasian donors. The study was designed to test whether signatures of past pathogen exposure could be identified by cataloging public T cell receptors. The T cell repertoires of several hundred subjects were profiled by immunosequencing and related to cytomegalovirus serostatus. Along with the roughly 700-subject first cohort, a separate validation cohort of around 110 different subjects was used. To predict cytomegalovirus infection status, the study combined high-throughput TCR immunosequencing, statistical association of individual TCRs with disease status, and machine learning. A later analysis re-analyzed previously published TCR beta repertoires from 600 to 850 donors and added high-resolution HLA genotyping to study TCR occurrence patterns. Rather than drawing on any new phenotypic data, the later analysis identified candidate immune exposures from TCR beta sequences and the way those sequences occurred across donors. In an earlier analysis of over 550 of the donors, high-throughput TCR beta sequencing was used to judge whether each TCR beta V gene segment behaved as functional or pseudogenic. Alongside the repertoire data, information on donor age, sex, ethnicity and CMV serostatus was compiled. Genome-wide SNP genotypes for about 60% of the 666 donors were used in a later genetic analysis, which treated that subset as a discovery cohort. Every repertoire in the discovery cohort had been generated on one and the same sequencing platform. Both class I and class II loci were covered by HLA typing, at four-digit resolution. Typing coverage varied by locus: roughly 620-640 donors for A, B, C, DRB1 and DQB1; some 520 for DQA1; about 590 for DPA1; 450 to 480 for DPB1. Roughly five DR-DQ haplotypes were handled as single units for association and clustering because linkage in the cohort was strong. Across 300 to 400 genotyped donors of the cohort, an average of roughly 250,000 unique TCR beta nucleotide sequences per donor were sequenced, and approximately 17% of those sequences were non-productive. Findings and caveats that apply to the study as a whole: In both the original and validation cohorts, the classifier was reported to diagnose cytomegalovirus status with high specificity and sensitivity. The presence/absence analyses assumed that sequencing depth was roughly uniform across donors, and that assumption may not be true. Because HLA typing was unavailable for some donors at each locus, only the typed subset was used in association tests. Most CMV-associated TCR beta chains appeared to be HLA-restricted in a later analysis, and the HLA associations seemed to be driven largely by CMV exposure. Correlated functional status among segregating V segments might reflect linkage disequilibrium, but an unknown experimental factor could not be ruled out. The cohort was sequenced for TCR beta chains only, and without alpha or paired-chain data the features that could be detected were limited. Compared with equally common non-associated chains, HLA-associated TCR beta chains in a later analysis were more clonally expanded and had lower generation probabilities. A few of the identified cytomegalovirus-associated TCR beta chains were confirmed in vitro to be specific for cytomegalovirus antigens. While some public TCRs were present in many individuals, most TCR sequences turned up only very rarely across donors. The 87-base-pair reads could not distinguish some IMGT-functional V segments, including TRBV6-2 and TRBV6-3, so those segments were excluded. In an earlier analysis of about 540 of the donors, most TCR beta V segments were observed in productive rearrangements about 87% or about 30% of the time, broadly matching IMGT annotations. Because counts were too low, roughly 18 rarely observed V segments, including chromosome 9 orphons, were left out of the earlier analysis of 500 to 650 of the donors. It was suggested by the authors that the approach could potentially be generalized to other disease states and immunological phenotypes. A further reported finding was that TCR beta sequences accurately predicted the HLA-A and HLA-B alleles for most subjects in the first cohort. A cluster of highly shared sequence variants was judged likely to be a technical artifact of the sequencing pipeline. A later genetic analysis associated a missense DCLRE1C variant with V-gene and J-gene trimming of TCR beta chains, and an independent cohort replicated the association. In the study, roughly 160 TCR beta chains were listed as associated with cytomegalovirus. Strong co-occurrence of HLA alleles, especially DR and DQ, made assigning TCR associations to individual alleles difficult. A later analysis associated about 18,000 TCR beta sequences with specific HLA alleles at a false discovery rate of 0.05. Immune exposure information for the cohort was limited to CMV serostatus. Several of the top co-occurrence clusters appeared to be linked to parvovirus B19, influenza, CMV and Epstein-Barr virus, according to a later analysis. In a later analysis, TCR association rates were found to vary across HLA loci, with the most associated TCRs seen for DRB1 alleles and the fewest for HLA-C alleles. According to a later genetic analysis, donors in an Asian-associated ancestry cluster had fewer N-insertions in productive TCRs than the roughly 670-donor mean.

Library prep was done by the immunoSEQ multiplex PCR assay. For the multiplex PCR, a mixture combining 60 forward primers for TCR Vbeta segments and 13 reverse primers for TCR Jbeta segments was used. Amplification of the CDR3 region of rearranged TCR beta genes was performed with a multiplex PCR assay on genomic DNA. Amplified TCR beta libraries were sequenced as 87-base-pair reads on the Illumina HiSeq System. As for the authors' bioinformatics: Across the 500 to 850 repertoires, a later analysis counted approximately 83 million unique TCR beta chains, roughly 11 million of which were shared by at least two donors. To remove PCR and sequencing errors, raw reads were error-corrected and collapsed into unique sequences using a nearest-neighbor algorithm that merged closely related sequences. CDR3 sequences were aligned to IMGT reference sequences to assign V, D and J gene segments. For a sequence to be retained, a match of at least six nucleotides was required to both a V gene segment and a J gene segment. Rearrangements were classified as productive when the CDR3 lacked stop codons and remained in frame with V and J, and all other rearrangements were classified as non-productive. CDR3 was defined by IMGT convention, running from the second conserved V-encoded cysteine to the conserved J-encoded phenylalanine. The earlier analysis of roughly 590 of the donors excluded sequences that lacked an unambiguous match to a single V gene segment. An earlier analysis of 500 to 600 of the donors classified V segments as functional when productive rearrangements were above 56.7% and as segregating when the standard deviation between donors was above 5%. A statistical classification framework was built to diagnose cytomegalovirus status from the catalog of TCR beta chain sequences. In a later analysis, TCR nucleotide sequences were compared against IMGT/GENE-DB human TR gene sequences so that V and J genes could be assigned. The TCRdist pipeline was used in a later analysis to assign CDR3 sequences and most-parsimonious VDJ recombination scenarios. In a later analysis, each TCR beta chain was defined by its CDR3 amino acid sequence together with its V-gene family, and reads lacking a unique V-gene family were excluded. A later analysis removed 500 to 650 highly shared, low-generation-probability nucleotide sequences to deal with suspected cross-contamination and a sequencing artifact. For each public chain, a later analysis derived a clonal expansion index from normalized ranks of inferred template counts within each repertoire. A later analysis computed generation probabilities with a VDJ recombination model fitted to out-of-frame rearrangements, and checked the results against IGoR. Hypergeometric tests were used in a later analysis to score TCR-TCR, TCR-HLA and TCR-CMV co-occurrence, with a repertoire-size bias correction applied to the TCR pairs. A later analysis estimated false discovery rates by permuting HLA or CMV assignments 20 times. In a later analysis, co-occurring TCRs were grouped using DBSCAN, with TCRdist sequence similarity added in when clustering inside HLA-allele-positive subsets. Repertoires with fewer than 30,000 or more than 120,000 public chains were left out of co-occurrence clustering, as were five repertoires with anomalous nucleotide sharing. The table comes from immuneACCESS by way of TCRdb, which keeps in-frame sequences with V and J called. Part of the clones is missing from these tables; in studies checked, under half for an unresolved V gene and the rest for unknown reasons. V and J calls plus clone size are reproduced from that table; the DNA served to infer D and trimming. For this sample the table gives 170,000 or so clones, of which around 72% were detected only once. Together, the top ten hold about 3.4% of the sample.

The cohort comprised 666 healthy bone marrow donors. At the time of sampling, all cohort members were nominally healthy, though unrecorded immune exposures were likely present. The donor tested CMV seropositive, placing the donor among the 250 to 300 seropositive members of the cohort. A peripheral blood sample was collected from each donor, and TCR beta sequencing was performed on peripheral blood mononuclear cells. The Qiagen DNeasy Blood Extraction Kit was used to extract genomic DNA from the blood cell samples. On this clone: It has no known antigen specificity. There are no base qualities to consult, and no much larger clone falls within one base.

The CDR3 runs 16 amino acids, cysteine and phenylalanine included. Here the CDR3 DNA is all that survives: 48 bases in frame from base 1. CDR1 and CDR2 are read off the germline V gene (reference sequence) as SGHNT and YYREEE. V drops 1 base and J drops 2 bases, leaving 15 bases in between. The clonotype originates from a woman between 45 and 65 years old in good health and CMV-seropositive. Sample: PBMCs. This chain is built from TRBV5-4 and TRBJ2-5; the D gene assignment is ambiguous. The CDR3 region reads CASSLRVAVTQETQYF. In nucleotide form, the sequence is TGTGCCAGCAGCTTGCGGGTGGCAGTAACACAAGAGACCCAGTACTTC. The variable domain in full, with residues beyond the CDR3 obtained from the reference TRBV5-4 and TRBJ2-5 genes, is ETGVTQSPTHLIKTRGQQVTLRCSSQSGHNTVSWYQQALGQGPQFIFQYYREEENGRGNFPPRFSGLQFPNYSSELNVNALELDDSALYLCASSLRVAVTQETQYFGPGTRLLVL.